Each of the 2 T cell receptor beta chains below was sequenced from the same sample in a study of shared clonotypes between healthy human individuals. TCRdb's table, derived via immunoSEQ multiplex PCR, lists solely in-frame clones and lacks some. The sample consists of around 1.5 million clones, 98% of them appearing once. Sequencing was carried out using naive CD4+ T cells sorted from blood. Subset in this sample: CD45RA+ positively selected. Receptors originate from a man aged 30 to 45 in good health.

This chain links TRBV19 with TRBJ2-7; D is possibly TRBD2 (6 bases). V lost 2 bases and J 1 base, leaving 12 bases between the germline ends. Per the germline V gene, CDR1 is LNHDA and CDR2 is SQIVND (reference sequence). This CDR3 is 15 amino acids long. The CDR3: CASSINAGTSYEQYF. As DNA, the CDR3 is TGTGCCAGTAGTATAAATGCGGGGACTTCCTACGAGCAGTACTTC.

The rearrangement joins TRBV5-1 to TRBJ2-3; D is unclear. The V end lost 0 bases, the J end lost 2 bases, and 4 bases lay between the germline ends. CDR1 is SGHRS, CDR2 YFSETQ, per germline. This CDR3 is 13 amino acids long. The CDR3, as DNA: TGCGCCAGCAGCTTGGTGGCCACAGATACGCAGTATTTT. Residues: CASSLVATDTQYF.